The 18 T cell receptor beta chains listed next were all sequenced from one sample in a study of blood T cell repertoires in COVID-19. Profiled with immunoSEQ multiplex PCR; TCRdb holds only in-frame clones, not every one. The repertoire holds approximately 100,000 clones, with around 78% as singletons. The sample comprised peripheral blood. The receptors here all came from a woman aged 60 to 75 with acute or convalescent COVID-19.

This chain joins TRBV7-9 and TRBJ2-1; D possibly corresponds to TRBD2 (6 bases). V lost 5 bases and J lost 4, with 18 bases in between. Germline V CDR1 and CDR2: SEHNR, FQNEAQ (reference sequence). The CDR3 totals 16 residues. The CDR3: CASSAREKGAYNEQFF. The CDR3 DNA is TGTGCCAGCAGCGCCCGGGAGAAAGGGGCTTACAATGAGCAGTTCTTC.

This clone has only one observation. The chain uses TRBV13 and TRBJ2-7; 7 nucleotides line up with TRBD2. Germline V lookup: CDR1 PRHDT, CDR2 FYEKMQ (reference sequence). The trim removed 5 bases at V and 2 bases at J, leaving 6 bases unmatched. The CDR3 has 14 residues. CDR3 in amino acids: CASSRTGGTYEQYF. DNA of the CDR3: TGTGCCAGCAGCCGAACCGGGGGGACCTACGAGCAGTACTTC.

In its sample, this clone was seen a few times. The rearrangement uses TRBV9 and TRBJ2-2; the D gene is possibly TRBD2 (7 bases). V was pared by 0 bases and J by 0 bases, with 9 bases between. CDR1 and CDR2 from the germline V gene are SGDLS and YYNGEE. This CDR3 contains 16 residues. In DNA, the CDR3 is TGTGCCAGCAGCGTAGGCGGGGGCGCGAACACCGGGGAGCTGTTTTTT. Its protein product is CASSVGGGANTGELFF. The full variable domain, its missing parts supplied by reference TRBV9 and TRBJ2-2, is DSGVTQTPKHLITATGQRVTLRCSPRSGDLSVYWYQQSLDQGLQFLIQYYNGEERAKGNILERFSAQQFPDLHSELNLSSLELGDSALYFCASSVGGGANTGELFFGEGSRLTVL.

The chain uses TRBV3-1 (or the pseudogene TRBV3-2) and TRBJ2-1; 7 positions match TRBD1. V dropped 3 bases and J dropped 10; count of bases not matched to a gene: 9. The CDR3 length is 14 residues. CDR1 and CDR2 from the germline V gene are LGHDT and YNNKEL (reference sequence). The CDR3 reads CASSHGQAPGEQFF. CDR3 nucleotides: TGTGCCAGCAGCCACGGACAGGCCCCGGGCGAGCAGTTCTTC.

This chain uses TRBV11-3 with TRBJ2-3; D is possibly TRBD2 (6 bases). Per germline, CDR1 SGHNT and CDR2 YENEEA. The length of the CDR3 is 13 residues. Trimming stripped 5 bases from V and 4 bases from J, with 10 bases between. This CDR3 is CASSAGSSDTQYF. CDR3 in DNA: TGTGCCAGCAGCGCCGGGAGTTCAGATACGCAGTATTTT.

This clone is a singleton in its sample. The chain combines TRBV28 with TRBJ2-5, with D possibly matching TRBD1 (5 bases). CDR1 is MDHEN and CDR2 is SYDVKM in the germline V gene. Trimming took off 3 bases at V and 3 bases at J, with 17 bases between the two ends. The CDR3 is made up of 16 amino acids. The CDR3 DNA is TGTGCCAGCAGTTTGGGGCGGCACTATTCAAAAGAGACCCAGTACTTC. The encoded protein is CASSLGRHYSKETQYF.

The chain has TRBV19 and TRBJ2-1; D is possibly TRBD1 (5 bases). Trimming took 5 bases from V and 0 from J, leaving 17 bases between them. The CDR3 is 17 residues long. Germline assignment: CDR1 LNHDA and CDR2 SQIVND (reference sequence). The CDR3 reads CASSSDRGQSSYNEQFF. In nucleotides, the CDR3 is TGTGCCAGTAGTTCGGATAGGGGTCAAAGCTCCTACAATGAGCAGTTCTTC.

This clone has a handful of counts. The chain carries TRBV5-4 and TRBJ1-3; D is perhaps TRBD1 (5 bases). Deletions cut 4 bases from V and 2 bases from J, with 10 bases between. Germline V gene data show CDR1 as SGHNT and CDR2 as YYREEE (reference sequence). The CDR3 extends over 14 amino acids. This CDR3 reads CASSGASTGNTIYF. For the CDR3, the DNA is TGTGCCAGCAGCGGGGCGTCCACTGGAAACACCATATATTTT.

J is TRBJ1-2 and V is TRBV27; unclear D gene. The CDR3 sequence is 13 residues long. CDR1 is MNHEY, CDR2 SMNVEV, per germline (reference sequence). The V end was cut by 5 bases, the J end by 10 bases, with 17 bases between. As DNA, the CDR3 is TGTGCCAGCAGTCGTTCTCAGACACAAGACTACACCTTC. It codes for CASSRSQTQDYTF.

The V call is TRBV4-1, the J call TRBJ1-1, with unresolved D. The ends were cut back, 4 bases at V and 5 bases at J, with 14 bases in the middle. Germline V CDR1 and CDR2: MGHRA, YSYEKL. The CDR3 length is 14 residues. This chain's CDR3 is CASSRPVRETEAFF. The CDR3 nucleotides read TGCGCCAGCAGCCGTCCCGTGAGGGAAACTGAAGCTTTCTTT.

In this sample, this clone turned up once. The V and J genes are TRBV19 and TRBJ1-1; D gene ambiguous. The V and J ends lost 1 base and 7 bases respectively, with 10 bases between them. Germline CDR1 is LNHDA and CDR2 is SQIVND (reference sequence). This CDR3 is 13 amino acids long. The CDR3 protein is CASSIAGYDEAFF. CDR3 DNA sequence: TGTGCCAGTAGTATAGCCGGTTATGATGAAGCTTTCTTT.

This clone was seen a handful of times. The CDR3 DNA reads TGTGCCAGCAGATGGACAGGGCCGAACACTGAAGCTTTCTTT. It specifies CASRWTGPNTEAFF. The chain uses TRBV11-2 and TRBJ1-1, with TRBD1 matching over 8 bases. CDR1 SGHAT and CDR2 FQNNGV come from the germline V gene. V was clipped by 6 bases and J by 1 base; unmatched bases: 4. The CDR3 has 14 residues.

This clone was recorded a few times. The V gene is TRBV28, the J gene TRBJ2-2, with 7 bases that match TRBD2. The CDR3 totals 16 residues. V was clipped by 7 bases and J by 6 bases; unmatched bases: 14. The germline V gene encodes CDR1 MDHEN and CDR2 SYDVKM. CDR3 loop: CASTTSKRDGAGELFF. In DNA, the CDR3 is TGTGCCAGCACCACCAGTAAGCGGGACGGCGCCGGGGAGCTGTTTTTT.

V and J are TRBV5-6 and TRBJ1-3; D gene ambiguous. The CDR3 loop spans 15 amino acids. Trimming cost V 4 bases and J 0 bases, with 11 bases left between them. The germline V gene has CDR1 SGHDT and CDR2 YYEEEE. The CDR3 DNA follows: TGTGCCAGCAGCCTCCGCGCAATCTCTGGAAACACCATATATTTT. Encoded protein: CASSLRAISGNTIYF. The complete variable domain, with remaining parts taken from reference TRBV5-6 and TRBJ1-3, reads DAGVTQSPTHLIKTRGQQVTLRCSPKSGHDTVSWYQQALGQGPQFIFQYYEEEERQRGNFPDRFSGHQFPNYSSELNVNALLLGDSALYLCASSLRAISGNTIYFGEGSWLTVV.

CDR3 nucleotides: TGTGCCAGCAGCGTAGGTCAGGGGCTCTACAATGAGCAGTTCTTC. Its translation: CASSVGQGLYNEQFF. The V and J genes are TRBV9 and TRBJ2-1, with D possibly TRBD1 on 6 matching bases. Germline V gives CDR1 SGDLS, CDR2 YYNGEE. V gave up 0 bases and J gave up 3 bases, with 10 bases separating them. This CDR3 region has 15 residues.

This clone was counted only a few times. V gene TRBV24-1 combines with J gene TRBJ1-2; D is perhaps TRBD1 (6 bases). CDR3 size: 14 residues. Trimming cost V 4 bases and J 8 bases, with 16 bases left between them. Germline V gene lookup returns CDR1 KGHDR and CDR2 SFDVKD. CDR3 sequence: CATSDHDRRRGYTF. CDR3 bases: TGTGCCACCAGTGACCATGACAGGCGGAGGGGCTACACCTTC.

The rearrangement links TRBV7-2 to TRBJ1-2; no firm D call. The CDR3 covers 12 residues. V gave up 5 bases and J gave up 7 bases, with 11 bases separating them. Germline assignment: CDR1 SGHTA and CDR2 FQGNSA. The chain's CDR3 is CASSVRGSGYTF. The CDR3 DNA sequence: TGTGCCAGCAGCGTCCGGGGAAGTGGCTACACCTTC.

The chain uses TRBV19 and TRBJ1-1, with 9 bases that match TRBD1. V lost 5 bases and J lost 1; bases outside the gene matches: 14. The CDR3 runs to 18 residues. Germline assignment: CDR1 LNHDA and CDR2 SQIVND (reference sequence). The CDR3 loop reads CASSSYPGQGRANTEAFF. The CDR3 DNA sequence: TGTGCCAGTAGTTCCTACCCAGGACAGGGGAGGGCGAACACTGAAGCTTTCTTT. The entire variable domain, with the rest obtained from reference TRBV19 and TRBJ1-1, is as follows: DGGITQSPKYLFRKEGQNVTLSCEQNLNHDAMYWYRQDPGQGLRLIYYSQIVNDFQKGDIAEGYSVSREKKESFPLTVTSAQKNPTAFYLCASSSYPGQGRANTEAFFGQGTRLTVV.